The 3 T cell receptor beta chains reported below all come from one sample, sequenced in a study of cytomegalovirus exposure and HLA in healthy donors. Repertoires were generated with immunoSEQ multiplex PCR, while TCRdb's copy carries only in-frame clones and drops some. Counted here are roughly 200,000 clones, around nine tenths occurring once; the ten biggest clones make up 6.5% to 7.5%. Material: PBMCs. The receptor set was obtained from a man aged 30 to 45 in good health and CMV-seropositive.

The V gene is TRBV29-1, the J gene TRBJ2-5, with 7 bases that match TRBD2. Germline V gene lookup returns CDR1 SQVTM and CDR2 ANQGSEA. CDR3 size: 15 residues. Trimming at V came to 1 base and at J to 1 base, leaving 6 bases not matched to a gene. The CDR3 loop reads CSVEVGASGQETQYF. The DNA for the CDR3 is TGCAGCGTTGAAGTTGGGGCTAGCGGCCAAGAGACCCAGTACTTC.

This rearrangement joins TRBV9 to TRBJ2-1, with TRBD2 identical over 12 bases. V was clipped by 3 bases and J by 1 base; unmatched bases: 14. The length of the CDR3 is 20 residues. Germline V gives CDR1 SGDLS, CDR2 YYNGEE. The CDR3 DNA sequence: TGTGCCAGCAGCGGCGGGGGGAGAACTAGCGGGAGGTCTTCCTACAATGAGCAGTTCTTC. This encodes CASSGGGRTSGRSSYNEQFF.

The chain carries TRBV6-6 and TRBJ2-7; D uncertain. This CDR3 spans 12 amino acids. Trimming cost V 10 bases and J 7 bases, with 17 bases left between them. CDR1 is MNHNY and CDR2 is SVGAGI in the germline V gene (reference sequence). The CDR3 loop reads CATWTPPGEQYF. CDR3 sequence (DNA): TGTGCCACGTGGACCCCCCCGGGTGAGCAGTACTTC.